These T cell receptor beta chains were read from a single sample in a study of control samples from healthy donors and cancer patients. Sequenced by immunoSEQ multiplex PCR; TCRdb stores in-frame clones only, minus some. The table lists some 100,000 clones, around 89% of them singletons. The sequenced sample was blood. The receptors were sampled from a man younger than 45 in good health. Each CDR3 is given with its conserved first and last residue. Fields, in order: clone size, J gene, V gene, D gene, CDR3 protein, CDR3 DNA. A D gene is named only where the DNA matches it firmly. Size is stated for part of the rows, as once, few or many counts, or as a class when the clone is expanded.

abundance: -; j_gene: TRBJ2-6; v_gene: TRBV19; d_gene: -; CDR3aa: CASSIGRRAGANVLTF; CDR3nt: TGTGCCAGTAGTATAGGTCGCAGGGCTGGGGCCAACGTCCTGACTTTC
abundance: -; j_gene: TRBJ2-7; v_gene: TRBV5-1; d_gene: -; CDR3aa: CASRLQGFSSYEQYF; CDR3nt: TGCGCCAGCAGGTTACAGGGCTTCAGCTCCTACGAGCAGTACTTC
abundance: -; j_gene: TRBJ1-2; v_gene: TRBV28; d_gene: -; CDR3aa: CASSLVRTDYGYTF; CDR3nt: TGTGCCAGCAGTTTGGTCCGGACAGACTATGGCTACACCTTC
abundance: once; j_gene: TRBJ1-2; v_gene: TRBV14; d_gene: -; CDR3aa: CASSQVAGTQYGYTF; CDR3nt: TGTGCCAGCAGCCAAGTGGCAGGGACCCAGTATGGCTACACCTTC
abundance: -; j_gene: TRBJ2-3; v_gene: TRBV27; d_gene: -; CDR3aa: CASSPPGPSTDTQYF; CDR3nt: TGTGCCAGCAGCCCCCCGGGGCCTAGCACAGATACGCAGTATTTT
abundance: -; j_gene: TRBJ1-3; v_gene: TRBV7-6; d_gene: -; CDR3aa: CASTGGILSGNTIYF; CDR3nt: TGTGCCAGCACTGGGGGGATCCTCTCTGGAAACACCATATATTTT
abundance: -; j_gene: TRBJ2-6; v_gene: TRBV7-3; d_gene: -; CDR3aa: CASRSPGLRSGANVLTF; CDR3nt: TGTGCCAGCAGGTCACCGGGACTGAGATCTGGGGCCAACGTCCTGACTTTC
abundance: -; j_gene: TRBJ1-1; v_gene: TRBV3-1/TRBV3-2; d_gene: -; CDR3aa: CASSRPGIRAFF; CDR3nt: TGTGCCAGCAGCCGTCCAGGGATTCGAGCTTTCTTT
abundance: -; j_gene: TRBJ2-3; v_gene: TRBV18; d_gene: TRBD1; CDR3aa: CASRPGQGTDTQYF; CDR3nt: TGTGCCAGTCGACCGGGACAGGGCACAGATACGCAGTATTTT
abundance: -; j_gene: TRBJ2-7; v_gene: TRBV4-3; d_gene: -; CDR3aa: CASSQGWAGVYEQYF; CDR3nt: TGCGCCAGCAGCCAAGGGTGGGCAGGGGTCTACGAGCAGTACTTC
abundance: -; j_gene: TRBJ1-2; v_gene: TRBV4-1; d_gene: TRBD1; CDR3aa: CASSPSIGTDYGYTF; CDR3nt: TGCGCCAGCAGCCCAAGTATAGGGACAGACTATGGCTACACCTTC
abundance: medium-sized; j_gene: TRBJ2-7; v_gene: TRBV5-6; d_gene: -; CDR3aa: CASSPGEQYF; CDR3nt: TGTGCCAGCAGTCCAGGCGAGCAGTACTTC
abundance: -; j_gene: TRBJ2-1; v_gene: TRBV27; d_gene: -; CDR3aa: CASSLVGSGYNEQFF; CDR3nt: TGTGCCAGCAGTTTAGTTGGTAGCGGCTACAATGAGCAGTTCTTC
abundance: -; j_gene: TRBJ1-6; v_gene: TRBV30; d_gene: -; CDR3aa: CACAGTQSSPLHF; CDR3nt: TGTGCCTGCGCCGGGACCCAAAGCTCACCCCTCCACTTT
abundance: -; j_gene: TRBJ2-3; v_gene: TRBV19; d_gene: -; CDR3aa: CASSIDLRAAVADTQYF; CDR3nt: TGTGCCAGTAGTATAGATCTTCGGGCCGCGGTGGCAGATACGCAGTATTTT
abundance: -; j_gene: TRBJ2-7; v_gene: TRBV5-5; d_gene: -; CDR3aa: CASSFGGSGEQYF; CDR3nt: TGTGCCAGCAGCTTTGGGGGGTCCGGGGAGCAGTACTTC
abundance: -; j_gene: TRBJ2-2; v_gene: TRBV28; d_gene: -; CDR3aa: CASSDLGRAGTGELFF; CDR3nt: TGTGCCAGCAGTGATCTCGGCAGGGCAGGTACCGGGGAGCTGTTTTTT
abundance: -; j_gene: TRBJ1-2; v_gene: TRBV7-2; d_gene: -; CDR3aa: CASSPQGGYGYTF; CDR3nt: TGTGCCAGCAGCCCACAGGGAGGCTATGGCTACACCTTC
abundance: -; j_gene: TRBJ1-2; v_gene: TRBV3-1/TRBV3-2; d_gene: -; CDR3aa: CASTASVANYGYTF; CDR3nt: TGTGCCAGCACCGCATCGGTGGCTAACTATGGCTACACCTTC
abundance: once; j_gene: TRBJ1-1; v_gene: TRBV24-1; d_gene: -; CDR3aa: CATSSEGGVEAFF; CDR3nt: TGTGCCACCAGTAGCGAGGGAGGGGTTGAAGCTTTCTTT
abundance: -; j_gene: TRBJ2-7; v_gene: TRBV5-1; d_gene: -; CDR3aa: CASSLAHSNPSYEQYF; CDR3nt: TGCGCCAGCAGCTTGGCACACTCCAATCCTTCCTACGAGCAGTACTTC
abundance: once; j_gene: TRBJ1-2; v_gene: TRBV5-6; d_gene: -; CDR3aa: CASSFGRPYGYTF; CDR3nt: TGTGCCAGCAGCTTTGGCAGACCCTATGGCTACACCTTC
abundance: -; j_gene: TRBJ2-7; v_gene: TRBV6-2/TRBV6-3; d_gene: TRBD2; CDR3aa: CASSYSSLLRGGRQFYEQYF; CDR3nt: TGTGCCAGCAGTTACTCCTCGCTCCTTCGGGGCGGGAGGCAGTTCTACGAGCAGTACTTC
abundance: -; j_gene: TRBJ2-1; v_gene: TRBV11-2; d_gene: -; CDR3aa: CASSIVGTSNEQFF; CDR3nt: TGTGCCAGCAGCATCGTCGGGACTTCGAATGAGCAGTTCTTC
abundance: -; j_gene: TRBJ2-1; v_gene: TRBV7-9; d_gene: TRBD2; CDR3aa: CASSLGTSGNYNEQFF; CDR3nt: TGTGCCAGCAGCTTAGGAACTAGCGGGAACTACAATGAGCAGTTCTTC
abundance: -; j_gene: TRBJ2-5; v_gene: TRBV10-3; d_gene: TRBD2; CDR3aa: CAIRDGLAGGLETQYF; CDR3nt: TGTGCCATCAGGGATGGACTAGCGGGGGGGTTAGAGACCCAGTACTTC
abundance: -; j_gene: TRBJ2-3; v_gene: TRBV5-1; d_gene: TRBD2; CDR3aa: CASSLTSGSSDTQYF; CDR3nt: TGCGCCAGCAGCTTAACTAGCGGGAGCTCAGATACGCAGTATTTT
abundance: -; j_gene: TRBJ1-2; v_gene: TRBV5-4; d_gene: -; CDR3aa: CASSLDWGSGYGYTF; CDR3nt: TGTGCCAGCAGCTTGGACTGGGGCTCCGGCTATGGCTACACCTTC
abundance: -; j_gene: TRBJ2-3; v_gene: TRBV6-4; d_gene: -; CDR3aa: CASSDGTSTDTQYF; CDR3nt: TGTGCCAGCAGTGACGGGACTAGCACAGATACGCAGTATTTT
abundance: -; j_gene: TRBJ1-5; v_gene: TRBV6-7; d_gene: -; CDR3aa: CASSNLGDQPQHF; CDR3nt: TGTGCCAGCTCCAACCTCGGTGATCAGCCCCAGCATTTT
abundance: once; j_gene: TRBJ1-1; v_gene: TRBV7-8; d_gene: TRBD1; CDR3aa: CASSPQGEYTEAFF; CDR3nt: TGTGCCAGCAGCCCCCAGGGGGAATACACTGAAGCTTTCTTT
abundance: -; j_gene: TRBJ1-2; v_gene: TRBV28; d_gene: -; CDR3aa: CASSRRRNYGYTF; CDR3nt: TGTGCCAGCAGTCGCAGGCGTAACTATGGCTACACCTTC